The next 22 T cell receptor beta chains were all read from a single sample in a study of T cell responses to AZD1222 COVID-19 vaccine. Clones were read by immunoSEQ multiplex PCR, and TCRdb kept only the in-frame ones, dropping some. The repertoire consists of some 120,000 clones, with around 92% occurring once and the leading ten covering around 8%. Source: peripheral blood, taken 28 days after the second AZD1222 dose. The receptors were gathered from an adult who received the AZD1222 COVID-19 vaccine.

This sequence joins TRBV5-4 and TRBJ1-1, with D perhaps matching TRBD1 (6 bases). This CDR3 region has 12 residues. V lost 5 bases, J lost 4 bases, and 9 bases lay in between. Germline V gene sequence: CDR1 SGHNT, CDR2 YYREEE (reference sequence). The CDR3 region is CASRGGVTEAFF. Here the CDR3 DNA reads TGTGCCAGCAGAGGGGGAGTCACTGAAGCTTTCTTT. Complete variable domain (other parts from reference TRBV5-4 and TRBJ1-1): ETGVTQSPTHLIKTRGQQVTLRCSSQSGHNTVSWYQQALGQGPQFIFQYYREEENGRGNFPPRFSGLQFPNYSSELNVNALELDDSALYLCASRGGVTEAFFGQGTRLTVV.

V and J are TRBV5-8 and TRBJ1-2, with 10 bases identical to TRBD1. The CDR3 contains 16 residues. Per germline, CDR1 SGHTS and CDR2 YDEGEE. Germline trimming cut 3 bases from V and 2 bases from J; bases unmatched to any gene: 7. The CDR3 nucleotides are TGTGCCAGCAGCTCCCAAAGGACAGGGGGAAACTATGGCTACACCTTC. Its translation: CASSSQRTGGNYGYTF. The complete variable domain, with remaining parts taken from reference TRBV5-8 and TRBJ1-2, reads EAGVTQSPTHLIKTRGQQATLRCSPISGHTSVYWYQQALGLGLQFLLWYDEGEERNRGNFPPRFSGRQFPNYSSELNVNALELEDSALYLCASSSQRTGGNYGYTFGSGTRLTVV.

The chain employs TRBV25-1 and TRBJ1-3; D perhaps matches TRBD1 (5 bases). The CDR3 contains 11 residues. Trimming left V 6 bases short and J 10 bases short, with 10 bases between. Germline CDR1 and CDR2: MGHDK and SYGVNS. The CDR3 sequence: CASRDGGTIYF. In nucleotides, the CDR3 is TGTGCCAGCAGAGACGGGGGGACCATATATTTT.

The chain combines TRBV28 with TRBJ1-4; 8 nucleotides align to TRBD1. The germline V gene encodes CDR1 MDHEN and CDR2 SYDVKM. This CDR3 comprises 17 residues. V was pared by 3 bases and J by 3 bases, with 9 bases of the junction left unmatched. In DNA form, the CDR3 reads TGTGCCAGCAGTTTTCAGGGGGCTCCCTCTTCTAATGAAAAACTGTTTTTT. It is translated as CASSFQGAPSSNEKLFF.

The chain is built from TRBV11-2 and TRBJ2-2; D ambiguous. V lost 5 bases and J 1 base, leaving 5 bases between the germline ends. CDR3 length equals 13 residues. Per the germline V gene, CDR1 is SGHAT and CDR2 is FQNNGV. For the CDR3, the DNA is TGTGCCAGCAGCCGACAGAACACCGGGGAGCTGTTTTTT. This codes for CASSRQNTGELFF.

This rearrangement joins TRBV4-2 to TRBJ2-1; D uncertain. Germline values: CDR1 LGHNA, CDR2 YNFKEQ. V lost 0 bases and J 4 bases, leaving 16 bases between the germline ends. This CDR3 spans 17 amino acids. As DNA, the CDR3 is TGTGCCAGCAGCCAAGACTACCCCCCCATTCCTTACAATGAGCAGTTCTTC. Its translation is CASSQDYPPIPYNEQFF.

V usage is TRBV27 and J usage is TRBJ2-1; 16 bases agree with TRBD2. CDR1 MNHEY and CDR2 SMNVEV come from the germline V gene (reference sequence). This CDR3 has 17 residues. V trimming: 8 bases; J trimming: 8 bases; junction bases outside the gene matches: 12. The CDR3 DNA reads TGTGCCAGCCGGGGACTAGCGGGAGGGCCGGGATCCTATGAGCAGTTCTTC. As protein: CASRGLAGGPGSYEQFF.

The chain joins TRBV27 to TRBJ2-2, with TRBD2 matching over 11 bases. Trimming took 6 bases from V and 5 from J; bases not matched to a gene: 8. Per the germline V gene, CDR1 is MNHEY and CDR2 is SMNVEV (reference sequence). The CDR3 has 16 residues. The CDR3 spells CASSLAGGPRTGELFF. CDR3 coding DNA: TGTGCCAGCAGCTTAGCGGGAGGGCCACGAACCGGGGAGCTGTTTTTT.

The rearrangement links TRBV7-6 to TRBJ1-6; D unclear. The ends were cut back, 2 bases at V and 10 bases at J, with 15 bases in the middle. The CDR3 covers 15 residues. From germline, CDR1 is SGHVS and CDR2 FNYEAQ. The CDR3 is CASSLRVSGFSPLHF. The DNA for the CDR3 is TGTGCCAGCAGCTTACGGGTTTCGGGGTTCTCACCCCTCCACTTT. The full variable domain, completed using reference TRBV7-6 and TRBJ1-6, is GAGVSQSPRYKVTKRGQDVALRCDPISGHVSLYWYRQALGQGPEFLTYFNYEAQQDKSGLPNDRFSAERPEGSISTLTIQRTEQRDSAMYRCASSLRVSGFSPLHFGNGTRLTVT.

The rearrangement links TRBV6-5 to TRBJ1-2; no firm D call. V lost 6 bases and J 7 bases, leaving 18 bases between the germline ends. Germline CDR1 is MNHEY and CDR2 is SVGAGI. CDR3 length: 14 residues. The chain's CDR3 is CASRALRLLGGYTF. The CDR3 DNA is TGTGCCAGCAGAGCCTTGAGACTGCTGGGTGGCTACACCTTC.

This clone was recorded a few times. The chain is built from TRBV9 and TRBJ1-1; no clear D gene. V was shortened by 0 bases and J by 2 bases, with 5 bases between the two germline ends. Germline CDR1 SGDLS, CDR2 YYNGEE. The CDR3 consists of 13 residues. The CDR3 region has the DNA TGTGCCAGCAGCGTAGAGTATAACACTGAAGCTTTCTTT. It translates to CASSVEYNTEAFF. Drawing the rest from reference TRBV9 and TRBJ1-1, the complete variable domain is DSGVTQTPKHLITATGQRVTLRCSPRSGDLSVYWYQQSLDQGLQFLIQYYNGEERAKGNILERFSAQQFPDLHSELNLSSLELGDSALYFCASSVEYNTEAFFGQGTRLTVV.

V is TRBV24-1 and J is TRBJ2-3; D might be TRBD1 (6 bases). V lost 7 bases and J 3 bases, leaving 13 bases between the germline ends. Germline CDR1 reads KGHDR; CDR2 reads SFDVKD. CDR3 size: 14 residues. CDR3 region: CATSPSGATDTQYF. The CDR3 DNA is TGTGCCACCAGCCCATCAGGGGCAACAGATACGCAGTATTTT.

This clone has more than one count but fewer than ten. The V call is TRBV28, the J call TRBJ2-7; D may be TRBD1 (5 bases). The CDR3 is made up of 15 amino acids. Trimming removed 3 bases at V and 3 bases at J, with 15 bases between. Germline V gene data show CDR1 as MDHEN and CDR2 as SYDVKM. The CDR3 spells CASSLPGTGVYEQYF. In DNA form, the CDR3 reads TGTGCCAGCAGTTTGCCGGGTACAGGAGTCTACGAGCAGTACTTC.

CDR3 sequence: CASSLVGRVVTEAFF. CDR3 DNA sequence: TGTGCCAGCAGTTTGGTCGGCAGGGTAGTCACTGAAGCTTTCTTT. The V gene is TRBV28, the J gene TRBJ1-1; possible D gene TRBD1, 5 bases. Trimming removed 3 bases at V and 4 bases at J, with 15 bases between. Per germline, CDR1 MDHEN and CDR2 SYDVKM. The CDR3 runs to 15 residues.

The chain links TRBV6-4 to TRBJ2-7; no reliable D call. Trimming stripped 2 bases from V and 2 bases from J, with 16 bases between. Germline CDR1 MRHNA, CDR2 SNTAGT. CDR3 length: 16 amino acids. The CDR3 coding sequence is TGTGCCAGCAGTGACACAATACGGATACTTACCTACGAGCAGTACTTC. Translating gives CASSDTIRILTYEQYF.

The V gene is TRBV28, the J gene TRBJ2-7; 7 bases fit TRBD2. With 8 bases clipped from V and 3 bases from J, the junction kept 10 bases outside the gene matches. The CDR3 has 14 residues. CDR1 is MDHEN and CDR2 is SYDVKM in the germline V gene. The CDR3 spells CASQLGRALYEQYF. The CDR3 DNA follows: TGTGCCAGCCAGTTGGGGAGGGCCCTCTACGAGCAGTACTTC.

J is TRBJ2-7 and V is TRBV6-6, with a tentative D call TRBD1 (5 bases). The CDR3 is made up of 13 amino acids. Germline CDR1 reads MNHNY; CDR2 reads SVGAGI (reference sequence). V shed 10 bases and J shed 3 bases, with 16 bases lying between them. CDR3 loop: CATTPTGVYEQYF. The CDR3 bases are TGTGCCACCACCCCAACAGGTGTCTACGAGCAGTACTTC.

The CDR3 reads CASRPLPAETYGYTF. The CDR3 DNA follows: TGTGCCAGCAGACCCCTCCCGGCTGAAACTTATGGCTACACCTTC. This sequence joins TRBV6-5 and TRBJ1-2; D not certain. The germline V and J ends were trimmed by 6 bases and 5 bases, with 19 bases remaining between them. The CDR3 is 15 residues long. The germline CDR1 and CDR2 sequences are MNHEY and SVGAGI.

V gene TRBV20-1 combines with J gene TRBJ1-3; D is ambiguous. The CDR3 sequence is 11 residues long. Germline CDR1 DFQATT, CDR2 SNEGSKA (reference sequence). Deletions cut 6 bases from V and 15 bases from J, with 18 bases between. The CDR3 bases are TGCAGTGCCCAGAGCGGGCAGTTTGGATATTTT. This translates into CSAQSGQFGYF.

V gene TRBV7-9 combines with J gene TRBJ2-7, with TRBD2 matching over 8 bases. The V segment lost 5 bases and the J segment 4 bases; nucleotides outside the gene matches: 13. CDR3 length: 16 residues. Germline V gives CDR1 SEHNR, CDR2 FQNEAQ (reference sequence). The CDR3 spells CASSIRGSGDPYEQYF. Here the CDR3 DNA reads TGTGCCAGCAGCATTCGGGGTAGCGGGGATCCTTACGAGCAGTACTTC.

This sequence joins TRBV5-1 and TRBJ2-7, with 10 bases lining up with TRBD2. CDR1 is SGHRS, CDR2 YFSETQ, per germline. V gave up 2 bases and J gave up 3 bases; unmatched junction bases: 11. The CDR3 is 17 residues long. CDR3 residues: CASSFGTSVFGDYEQYF. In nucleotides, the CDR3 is TGCGCCAGCAGCTTCGGGACTAGCGTGTTTGGTGACTACGAGCAGTACTTC.

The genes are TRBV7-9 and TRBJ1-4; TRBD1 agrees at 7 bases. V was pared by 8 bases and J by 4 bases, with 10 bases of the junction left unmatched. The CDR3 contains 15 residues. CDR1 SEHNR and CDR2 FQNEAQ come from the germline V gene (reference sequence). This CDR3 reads CASGDTTGINEKLFF. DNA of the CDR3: TGTGCCAGCGGAGATACGACAGGGATTAATGAAAAACTGTTTTTT.